A single TCR beta chain is shown here with its context. Its antigen is as yet unknown. Terminally differentiated effector memory CD45RA+ cells were excluded by CCR7 positive selection of CD45RO-negative cells. The study drew its donors from healthy HIV-negative adults without recent acute infections or vaccinations. Data came from immunoSEQ multiplex PCR; TCRdb stores just in-frame clones and leaves some out. This table has 760,000 or so clones, about 96% appearing once. The V and J ends lost 0 bases and 0 bases, in that order; junction bases with no gene match: 1. The CDR3 contains 16 residues. Germline loops: CDR1 SGHAT, CDR2 FQNNGV. The source of the sample is a study of shared clonotypes between healthy human individuals. Notes on the study in general: Larger richness was generally estimated for naive than memory subsets. Only blood underwent sampling, and tissue repertoires likely differ.

This sequence originates from a man between 25 and 39 years old in good health. Sequencing input: naive CD8+ T cells sorted from blood. This chain uses TRBV11-2 with TRBJ2-1; 8 bases map to TRBD2. CDR3 loop: CASSLEGLVSYNEQFF. The DNA of the CDR3 is TGTGCCAGCAGCTTAGAGGGACTAGTCTCCTACAATGAGCAGTTCTTC. The whole variable domain, filled in from reference TRBV11-2 and TRBJ2-1, reads EAGVAQSPRYKIIEKRQSVAFWCNPISGHATLYWYQQILGQGPKLLIQFQNNGVVDDSQLPKDRFSAERLKGVDSTLKIQPAKLEDSAVYLCASSLEGLVSYNEQFFGPGTRLTVL.